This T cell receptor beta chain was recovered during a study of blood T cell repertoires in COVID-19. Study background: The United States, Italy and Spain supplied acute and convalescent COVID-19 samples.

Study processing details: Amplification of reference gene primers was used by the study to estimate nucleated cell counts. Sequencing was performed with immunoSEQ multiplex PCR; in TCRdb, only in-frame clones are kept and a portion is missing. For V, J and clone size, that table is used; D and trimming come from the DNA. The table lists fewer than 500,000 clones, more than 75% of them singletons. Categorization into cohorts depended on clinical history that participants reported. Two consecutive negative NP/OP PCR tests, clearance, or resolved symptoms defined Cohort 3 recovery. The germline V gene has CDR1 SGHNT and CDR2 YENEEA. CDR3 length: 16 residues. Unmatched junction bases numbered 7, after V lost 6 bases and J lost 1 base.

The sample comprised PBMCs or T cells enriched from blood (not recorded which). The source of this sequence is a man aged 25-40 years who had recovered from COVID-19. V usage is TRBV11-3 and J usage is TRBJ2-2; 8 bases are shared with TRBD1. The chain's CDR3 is CASSQTGAMNTGELFF. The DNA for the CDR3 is TGTGCCAGCAGTCAGACAGGGGCTATGAACACCGGGGAGCTGTTTTTT.